This T cell receptor (beta chain) is from a study of T cells in Graves' hyperthyroidism and ophthalmopathy. Study-wide background: Peripheral blood draws took place at initial diagnosis, ahead of any treatment. Whole-study results and caveats: Within blood appeared most thyroid clonotypes that had expanded above 0.001.

About this clonotype itself: Antigen specificity is unknown.

Amplified TCR beta CDR3 regions derived from RNA transcripts. TCR CDR3 regions were first amplified by RT-PCR with HTBI primers. TCRdb recomputed calls from the multiplex PCR reads with MiXCR, one row per CDR3 protein. The top ten hold around 17% of the sample, which has fewer than 600,000 distinct CDR3 sequences, 14% seen once. V lost 6 bases and J 6 bases, leaving 13 bases between the germline ends. Germline assignment: CDR1 DFQATT and CDR2 SNEGSKA (reference sequence). The CDR3 is 12 amino acids. The diagnoses drew upon clinical symptoms, serum thyroxine and TRAb, thyroid ultrasound and orbital computed tomography. Each 10 ml fresh peripheral blood draw supplied the PBMCs.

This sequence joins TRBV20-1 and TRBJ2-3; TRBD1 is a possible D gene (5 bases). This clonotype originated in a woman aged 18-29 years with Graves' hyperthyroidism. The sequenced material came from blood. CDR3 nucleotide sequence: TGCAGTGCCAGGGTGGTGGGGGATACGCAGTATTTT. This codes for CSARVVGDTQYF.